Listed below are T cell receptor beta chains from one sample, sequenced in a study of T cell clonotyping in hematopoietic cell transplantation. The protocol was immunoSEQ multiplex PCR, while the TCRdb copy is restricted to in-frame clones and leaves out a portion. The table includes about 45,000 clones, around 80% detected once. The input for sequencing was peripheral blood mononuclear cells, taken before stem cell transplant. These receptors came from a man aged 55-75 years with myelodysplastic syndrome. Some clones in this sample may be carry-over from other donors' samples. Each CDR3 is given with its conserved first and last residue. A D gene is named only where the DNA matches it firmly. Not every row has a clone size; where given, it reads once, few, many or a size class.

J,V,size,D,DNA,CDR3
TRBJ1-4,TRBV5-6,once,NA,TGTGCCAGCAGCATCAGGGGTGGAACTAATGAAAAACTGTTTTTT,CASSIRGGTNEKLFF
TRBJ1-2,TRBV10-3,NA,NA,TGTGCCATACAAGGCACCGCTAACTATGGCTACACCTTC,CAIQGTANYGYTF
TRBJ1-1,TRBV6-5,NA,TRBD1,TGTGCCACCGCGGGGACAGACTACACTGAAGCTTTCTTT,CATAGTDYTEAFF
TRBJ2-7,TRBV30,NA,TRBD1,TGTGCCTGGAGTGTCGGACAGGGCAAATACGAGCAGTACTTC,CAWSVGQGKYEQYF
TRBJ1-2,TRBV19,few,TRBD1,TGTGCCAGTAGTATGGACTCCAGGGGGCACAACTATGGCTACACCTTC,CASSMDSRGHNYGYTF
TRBJ1-5,TRBV7-2,NA,NA,TGTGCCAGCAGCCCACCGCCTCGGGGCCCCAATCAGCCCCAGCATTTT,CASSPPPRGPNQPQHF
TRBJ2-7,TRBV7-2,NA,NA,TGTGCCAGCAGCCTGTCTACAGGGTACTACGAGCAGTACTTC,CASSLSTGYYEQYF
TRBJ1-1,TRBV30,NA,NA,TGTGCCTGGAGAGGCCCGGGTCGAGGGGTGAACACTGAAGCTTTCTTT,CAWRGPGRGVNTEAFF
TRBJ2-3,TRBV5-6,NA,TRBD1,TGTGCCAGCAGCTTGAGGACAGGGGCAGTCACAGATACGCAGTATTTT,CASSLRTGAVTDTQYF
TRBJ1-5,TRBV5-1,NA,NA,TGCGCCAGCAGCCTGGACGACAATCAGCCCCAGCATTTT,CASSLDDNQPQHF
TRBJ1-6,TRBV10-1,NA,TRBD1,TGCGCCAGCAATGACAGGGTGGGTTCACCCCTCCACTTT,CASNDRVGSPLHF
TRBJ1-1,TRBV6-5,NA,TRBD1,TGTGCCAGCAGTTACGGAACCGGGACAGGGAGACCTGAAGCTTTCTTT,CASSYGTGTGRPEAFF
TRBJ2-5,TRBV21-1,NA,NA,TGTGCCAGCACTCCAGGGGGCTGCATGGAGACCCAGTACTTC,CASTPGGCMETQYF
TRBJ2-1,TRBV19,NA,NA,TGTGCCAGTACCCCATCGGGACACTCCTACAATGAGCAGTTCTTC,CASTPSGHSYNEQFF
TRBJ1-1,TRBV2,once,NA,TGTGCCAGCAGTGAAATTGGGGGTGATACTGAAGCTTTCTTT,CASSEIGGDTEAFF
TRBJ1-2,TRBV6-6,NA,TRBD1,TGTGCCAGTGAGCTTAGGACAGGGGATGGCTACACCTTC,CASELRTGDGYTF
TRBJ2-5,TRBV12-5,few,NA,TGTGCTAGTGGTCCCCGAGGTGGGGAGACCCAGTACTTC,CASGPRGGETQYF
TRBJ1-1,TRBV4-3,NA,NA,TGCGCCAGCAGCCAGCGGGATCTAGGGCCCACTGAAGCTTTCTTT,CASSQRDLGPTEAFF
TRBJ1-2,TRBV11-2,NA,TRBD1,TGTGCCAGCAGCTCTGGGACAGGCTACTATGGCTACACCTTC,CASSSGTGYYGYTF
TRBJ1-1,TRBV6-5,NA,TRBD1,TGTGCCAGCAGTTCTGGACAGGGGAGGTTGAGCACTGAAGCTTTCTTT,CASSSGQGRLSTEAFF
TRBJ2-1,TRBV15,NA,TRBD1,TGTGCCACCAGCCGGGACAGGAGCAACAATGAGCAGTTCTTC,CATSRDRSNNEQFF
TRBJ2-1,TRBV5-4,NA,NA,TGTGCCAGCAGCTTGGACCCTCGGCGGGGTAGCTCCTACAATGAGCAGTTCTTC,CASSLDPRRGSSYNEQFF
TRBJ1-2,TRBV5-8,NA,TRBD1,TGTGCCAGCAGCTGGAGGACAGGTCCATACAATGGCTACACCTTC,CASSWRTGPYNGYTF
TRBJ1-2,TRBV14,NA,NA,TGTGCCAGCAGCGCCGTGTGGAACTATGGCTACACCTTC,CASSAVWNYGYTF
TRBJ2-3,TRBV30,NA,NA,TGTGCCTGGGGACAGCGCACAGATACGCAGTATTTT,CAWGQRTDTQYF
TRBJ1-2,TRBV19,few,NA,TGTGCCACCCAAGACAGGACTTATGGCTACACCTTC,CATQDRTYGYTF
TRBJ1-5,TRBV30,once,NA,TGTGCCTGGAGTGTACTGGGCAGCAACAATCAGCCCCAGCATTTT,CAWSVLGSNNQPQHF
TRBJ2-7,TRBV6-5,NA,NA,TGTGCCAGCAGCCCAGGGGTCTTGGGGTACGAGCAGTACTTC,CASSPGVLGYEQYF
TRBJ1-2,TRBV20-1,NA,TRBD1,TGCAGTGCTTCAGGGGGGAGTGGCTACACCTTC,CSASGGSGYTF
TRBJ1-4,TRBV19,NA,NA,TGTGCCAGTAGTGCTACAGGCGCCTTAGTCGAAAAACTGTTTTTT,CASSATGALVEKLFF
TRBJ2-7,TRBV6-5,NA,NA,TGTGCCAGCAGTTACAGGGGGACAAGAACCTACGAGCAGTACTTC,CASSYRGTRTYEQYF
TRBJ2-2,TRBV4-3,few,TRBD1,TGCGCCAGCAGCCAACGACAGGGGTCGGCCGGGGAGCTGTTTTTT,CASSQRQGSAGELFF
TRBJ2-3,TRBV7-2,NA,TRBD2,TGTGCCAGCAGCTTAGCGGGGCGGGGGGGCGCAGGAGCAGATACGCAGTATTTT,CASSLAGRGGAGADTQYF
TRBJ2-3,TRBV7-8,NA,NA,TGTGCCAGCAGCTTAGGGCAGGGCGGGACAGATACGCAGTATTTT,CASSLGQGGTDTQYF
TRBJ1-1,TRBV6-5,NA,TRBD1,TGTGCCAGCAGTTACGGGACAGGCGACACTGAAGCTTTCTTT,CASSYGTGDTEAFF
TRBJ1-3,TRBV28,NA,TRBD1,TGTGCCAGCGCTAGGGGGCTCGGAAACACCATATATTTT,CASARGLGNTIYF
TRBJ1-6,TRBV6-6,NA,NA,TGTGCCAGCAGTTCCCCAGATTCACCCCTCCACTTT,CASSSPDSPLHF
TRBJ1-4,TRBV5-1,NA,TRBD1,TGCGCCAGCAGCTTAGGTGTACAGGGGACGCCTGAAAAACTGTTTTTT,CASSLGVQGTPEKLFF
TRBJ2-7,TRBV18,NA,TRBD2,TGTGCCAGCTCACCGCTAGCGGGCTCCCTCGACGAGCAGTACTTC,CASSPLAGSLDEQYF
TRBJ2-1,TRBV7-2,NA,TRBD2,TGTGCCAGCAGCTTGCTAGCGGGGGCAGGTGAGCAGTTCTTC,CASSLLAGAGEQFF
TRBJ1-5,TRBV2,few,NA,TGTGCCAGCAAGAGGGAAAGTCAGCCCCAGCATTTT,CASKRESQPQHF